These 31 T cell receptor beta chains came from one sample sequenced in a study of shared clonotypes between healthy human individuals. Profiling relied on immunoSEQ multiplex PCR, and the TCRdb table lists in-frame clones only, not all of them. The table includes some 2,500,000 clones, roughly 92% detected once. The sequenced sample was naive CD4+ T cells from PBMCs. This sample's subset: CD45RA+ positively selected. The origin of the receptors is a man younger than 35 in good health. Some clones in this sample may be carry-over from other donors' samples.

The V and J genes are TRBV18 and TRBJ2-7; D unclear. This CDR3 comprises 14 residues. The germline gives CDR1 KGHSH, CDR2 LQKENI. V was pared by 3 bases and J by 2 bases, with 11 bases between. This CDR3 is CASSPTLGPYEQYF. The CDR3 DNA reads as TGTGCCAGCTCACCCACCCTCGGCCCCTACGAGCAGTACTTC.

The rearrangement uses TRBV27 and TRBJ1-1; 11 bases map to TRBD1. The J segment lost 6 bases and the V segment lost 3 bases, leaving 24 bases of the junction unmatched. From germline, CDR1 is MNHEY and CDR2 SMNVEV (reference sequence). This CDR3 has 21 residues. The CDR3 here is CASSLDKSGQGGDRQSAEAFF. The CDR3 bases are TGTGCCAGCAGTTTGGACAAATCGGGACAGGGGGGCGATAGGCAGAGCGCTGAAGCTTTCTTT.

The sample holds one count of this clone. The J gene is TRBJ1-2, the V gene TRBV7-9; D not certain. Trimming left V 5 bases short and J 5 bases short, with 18 bases between. The CDR3 has 15 residues. Germline lookup yields CDR1 SEHNR and CDR2 FQNEAQ (reference sequence). CDR3 DNA: TGTGCCAGCAGCCGTGCGGAGGAGGAAAGTTATGGCTACACCTTC. Translating gives CASSRAEEESYGYTF.

This clone has more than one count but fewer than ten. The chain employs TRBV5-1 and TRBJ2-3, with D perhaps TRBD2 (6 bases). The germline CDR1 and CDR2 sequences are SGHRS and YFSETQ. This CDR3 comprises 14 residues. Trimming took 6 bases from V and 2 from J, leaving 13 bases between them. The CDR3 nucleotides read TGCGCCAGCACACCGGGACTGTTCACAGATACGCAGTATTTT. Amino acid sequence: CASTPGLFTDTQYF.

This chain connects TRBV5-4 to TRBJ2-3; D is perhaps TRBD2 (5 bases). V was trimmed by 2 bases and J by 5 bases, leaving 9 bases between them. There are 13 residues in the CDR3. In germline, CDR1 is SGHNT, CDR2 YYREEE (reference sequence). The CDR3: CASSFNGIDTQYF. DNA for the CDR3: TGTGCCAGCAGCTTTAACGGGATAGATACGCAGTATTTT.

Points on this clone: In the same sample, other DNA sequences code for this CDR3. V and J are TRBV7-2 and TRBJ1-2; D possibly corresponds to TRBD1 (6 bases). Trimming took 4 bases from V and 8 from J, leaving 8 bases between them. The CDR3 totals 11 residues. The germline V gene has CDR1 SGHTA and CDR2 FQGNSA. CDR3 sequence (DNA): TGTGCCAGCAGCTCCAGGGGAGGCTACACCTTC. Encoded protein: CASSSRGGYTF.

J is TRBJ1-3 and V is TRBV2, with D perhaps TRBD1 (5 bases). Germline-derived CDR1 and CDR2 are SNHLY and FYNNEI. The CDR3 has 15 residues. V was trimmed by 4 bases and J by 2 bases, leaving 12 bases between them. The chain's CDR3 is CASSVTRTPGNTIYF. CDR3 sequence (DNA): TGTGCCAGCAGTGTTACCCGGACACCTGGAAACACCATATATTTT.

This chain uses TRBV9 with TRBJ1-1, with no clear D. Germline V gene lookup returns CDR1 SGDLS and CDR2 YYNGEE. The CDR3 extends over 14 amino acids. V lost 4 bases and J 1 base, leaving 11 bases between the germline ends. CDR3 loop: CASSLYGENTEAFF. Here the CDR3 DNA reads TGTGCCAGCAGCCTGTACGGGGAGAACACTGAAGCTTTCTTT. Looking up the rest from reference TRBV9 and TRBJ1-1 gives the full variable domain: DSGVTQTPKHLITATGQRVTLRCSPRSGDLSVYWYQQSLDQGLQFLIQYYNGEERAKGNILERFSAQQFPDLHSELNLSSLELGDSALYFCASSLYGENTEAFFGQGTRLTVV.

The rearrangement joins TRBV6-5 to TRBJ2-7; D is undetermined. Germline V lookup: CDR1 MNHEY, CDR2 SVGAGI. Deletions cut 0 bases from V and 0 bases from J, with 6 bases between. The CDR3 runs 14 residues. The CDR3 spells CASSYSLSSYEQYF. The DNA of the CDR3 is TGTGCCAGCAGTTACTCGCTAAGCTCCTACGAGCAGTACTTC.

The chain has TRBV29-1 and TRBJ2-3; D remains ambiguous. Germline CDR1 is SQVTM and CDR2 is ANQGSEA. The CDR3 covers 13 residues. The V end lost 6 bases, the J end lost 2 bases, and 12 bases lay between the germline ends. This CDR3 reads CSVRTVYTDTQYF. The CDR3 nucleotides read TGCAGCGTCAGAACAGTCTACACAGATACGCAGTATTTT.

This clone was counted once. The rearrangement links TRBV10-3 to TRBJ1-2, with 7 nucleotides matching TRBD1. The V gene's germline CDR1 is ENHRY and CDR2 SYGVKD. This CDR3 comprises 13 residues. The V gene end was trimmed by 7 bases and the J gene end by 2 bases; junction bases not matched to a gene: 4. In nucleotides, the CDR3 is TGTGCCATCAACAGGGGAGCGAACTATGGCTACACCTTC. Amino acid sequence: CAINRGANYGYTF.

This clone has only one observation. The sample holds other DNA sequences that translate to the same CDR3. The CDR3 coding sequence is TGTGCCAGCAGTGACAGGGCTAGCAATCAGCCCCAGCATTTT. This codes for CASSDRASNQPQHF. The V and J genes are TRBV2 and TRBJ1-5; D is possibly TRBD1 (5 bases). The CDR3 sequence is 14 residues long. V lost 3 bases, J lost 0 bases, and 6 bases lay in between. Germline CDR1 reads SNHLY; CDR2 reads FYNNEI.

The chain is built from TRBV9 and TRBJ2-3; a weak D match, TRBD2 (6 bases). Trimming took 3 bases from V and 1 from J, leaving 12 bases between them. The CDR3 has 15 residues. Germline CDR1 SGDLS, CDR2 YYNGEE. The CDR3 DNA reads TGTGCCAGCAGCGGCCGGGACTTTGGCACAGATACGCAGTATTTT. Amino acid sequence: CASSGRDFGTDTQYF.

The chain's CDR3 is CASMDASGSYEQYF. The CDR3 nucleotides are TGTGCCAGCATGGACGCTAGCGGGAGCTACGAGCAGTACTTC. This chain connects TRBV28 to TRBJ2-7; 10 bases match TRBD2. The V gene end was trimmed by 7 bases and the J gene end by 3 bases; junction bases not matched to a gene: 6. The CDR3 contains 14 residues. The germline gives CDR1 MDHEN, CDR2 SYDVKM. The full variable domain, completed using reference TRBV28 and TRBJ2-7, is DVKVTQSSRYLVKRTGEKVFLECVQDMDHENMFWYRQDPGLGLRLIYFSYDVKMKEKGDIPEGYSVSREKKERFSLILESASTNQTSMYLCASMDASGSYEQYFGPGTRLTVT.

About this clone: The junction differs from germline at one of its ends, possibly a read error. The rearrangement links TRBV6-1 to TRBJ2-7, with TRBD1 identical over 8 bases. The germline CDR1 and CDR2 sequences are MNHNS and SASEGT. This CDR3 has 14 residues. The CDR3 sequence: CASREGQGVYEQYF. For the CDR3, the DNA is TGTGCCAGCAGGGAAGGACAGGGAGTCTACGAGCAGTACTTC.

V gene TRBV7-8 combines with J gene TRBJ2-7; 13 bases fit TRBD2. CDR1 is SGHVS, CDR2 FQNEAQ, per germline. V was pared by 5 bases and J by 2 bases, with 9 bases of the junction left unmatched. This CDR3 is built from 17 residues. Here the CDR3 DNA reads TGTGCCAGCAGCCGGGGACTAGCGGGAACGCTCGCCTACGAGCAGTACTTC. Amino acids: CASSRGLAGTLAYEQYF.

The chain combines TRBV7-9 with TRBJ1-4; D may be TRBD1 (6 bases). This CDR3 is built from 15 residues. Germline V gene data show CDR1 as SEHNR and CDR2 as FQNEAQ (reference sequence). Between the trimmed V and J ends, which lost 5 bases and 3 bases, there was a span of 13 bases. The CDR3 DNA is TGTGCCAGCAGCCCGCCGGGGGGCGCTAATGAAAAACTGTTTTTT. This sequence encodes CASSPPGGANEKLFF.

The chain has TRBV10-3 and TRBJ1-1; 8 bases are shared with TRBD1. This CDR3 is built from 11 residues. The V gene end was trimmed by 10 bases and the J gene end by 5 bases; junction bases not matched to a gene: 3. Germline V gives CDR1 ENHRY, CDR2 SYGVKD. The CDR3 here is CATRTGTEAFF. For the CDR3, the DNA is TGTGCCACCCGGACAGGGACTGAAGCTTTCTTT.

The genes are TRBV5-1 and TRBJ2-4; the D gene is possibly TRBD1 (6 bases). Looked up from germline, CDR1 is SGHRS and CDR2 is YFSETQ. CDR3 length: 14 amino acids. V was clipped by 0 bases and J by 4 bases, with 8 bases between them. CDR3: CASSLAGEKNIQYF. CDR3 nucleotides: TGCGCCAGCAGCTTGGCAGGGGAAAAAAACATTCAGTACTTC.

The chain is built from TRBV19 and TRBJ1-2; TRBD1 agrees at 7 bases. This CDR3 has 15 amino acids. The V and J ends lost 3 bases and 4 bases, in that order; junction bases with no gene match: 8. Per the germline V gene, CDR1 is LNHDA and CDR2 is SQIVND (reference sequence). The CDR3 DNA is TGTGCCAGTAGTATGGGACAGCAGTATCGCTATGGCTACACCTTC. Translated, it gives CASSMGQQYRYGYTF.

The V gene is TRBV28, the J gene TRBJ1-2, with D tentatively TRBD1 (5 bases). Deletions cut 5 bases from V and 3 bases from J, with 19 bases between. Germline loops: CDR1 MDHEN, CDR2 SYDVKM. The CDR3 length is 16 residues. Here the CDR3 reads CASSSPAGGRDYGYTF. In nucleotides, the CDR3 is TGTGCCAGCAGTAGCCCCGCTGGGGGACGGGACTATGGCTACACCTTC.

The rearrangement links TRBV5-5 to TRBJ1-2; a possible D gene is TRBD1 (5 bases). Germline V CDR1 and CDR2: SGHKS, YYEKEE (reference sequence). This CDR3 is 15 amino acids long. Between the trimmed V and J ends, which lost 4 bases and 6 bases, there was a span of 19 bases. CDR3 DNA: TGTGCCAGCAGCACGACCGGGACGGCGAAGGATGGCTACACCTTC. As protein: CASSTTGTAKDGYTF.

The genes are TRBV19 and TRBJ2-3, with D possibly matching TRBD2 (6 bases). V shed 4 bases and J shed 0 bases, with 17 bases lying between them. The CDR3 is 17 amino acids. CDR1 and CDR2 (germline): LNHDA, SQIVND (reference sequence). The CDR3 bases are TGTGCCAGTAGTACCCGAATAGGAGGGACCAGCACAGATACGCAGTATTTT. Its protein product is CASSTRIGGTSTDTQYF.

In its sample, this clone was seen a few times. V gene TRBV30 combines with J gene TRBJ1-2; perhaps TRBD1 as D (6 bases). The V gene lost 4 bases and the J gene lost 8 bases, with 14 bases spanning the gap. The CDR3 has 12 amino acids. Germline CDR1 is GTSNPN and CDR2 is SVGIG (reference sequence). The CDR3 nucleotides read TGTGCCTGGATGCACGGGGGGCGAGGCTACACCTTC. Its translation is CAWMHGGRGYTF.

This chain links TRBV9 with TRBJ1-2; TRBD1 matches at 10 bases. The V and J ends lost 0 bases and 6 bases, in that order; junction bases with no gene match: 8. This CDR3 is 16 amino acids long. Looked up from germline, CDR1 is SGDLS and CDR2 is YYNGEE. The CDR3 DNA reads as TGTGCCAGCAGCGTAGGGAAGTTTGGGACAGGGGATGGCTACACCTTC. Its protein product is CASSVGKFGTGDGYTF.

CDR3 protein: CASSLALTSTDTQYF. The DNA of the CDR3 is TGTGCCAGCAGTTTAGCATTAACTAGCACAGATACGCAGTATTTT. The chain carries TRBV28 and TRBJ2-3; no clear D gene. Germline CDR1 reads MDHEN; CDR2 reads SYDVKM. Between the trimmed V and J ends, which lost 2 bases and 0 bases, there was a span of 9 bases. There are 15 residues in the CDR3.

This sequence joins TRBV27 and TRBJ2-7, with TRBD2 matching 8 bases. The length of the CDR3 is 15 residues. V lost 3 bases and J lost 6; bases outside the gene matches: 10. Germline assignment: CDR1 MNHEY and CDR2 SMNVEV (reference sequence). The chain's CDR3 is CASSFPGTRGGEQYF. The CDR3 DNA reads as TGTGCCAGCAGTTTCCCTGGGACTAGAGGGGGCGAGCAGTACTTC.

Concerning this clone: This sample includes further DNA sequences coding for the same CDR3. The gene calls are TRBV5-4 and TRBJ2-3, with 7 positions matching TRBD2. The CDR3 is made up of 15 amino acids. Germline CDR1 is SGHNT and CDR2 is YYREEE (reference sequence). Trimming removed 3 bases from V and 4 bases from J; junction bases left unmatched: 8. The CDR3 DNA follows: TGTGCCAGCAGCTCCCCTAGCGGTCGGGCAGATACGCAGTATTTT. The encoded protein is CASSSPSGRADTQYF.

CDR3 sequence reads: CASSWRGSRATNEKLFF. The CDR3 nucleotides are TGTGCCAGCAGCTGGCGGGGGTCCCGTGCAACTAATGAAAAACTGTTTTTT. V is TRBV5-6 and J is TRBJ1-4; perhaps TRBD1 as D (5 bases). Trimming removed 3 bases from V and 0 bases from J, with 15 bases in between. Germline V CDR1 and CDR2: SGHDT, YYEEEE. The CDR3 extends over 17 amino acids.

This sequence joins TRBV5-8 and TRBJ2-7, with a tentative D call TRBD1 (7 bases). Trimming stripped 0 bases from V and 3 bases from J, with 16 bases between. The CDR3 is made up of 16 amino acids. Germline CDR1 SGHTS, CDR2 YDEGEE. The CDR3 spells CASSLGAGTANYEQYF. In DNA, the CDR3 is TGTGCCAGCAGCTTGGGGGCGGGGACAGCTAACTACGAGCAGTACTTC.

The chain is built from TRBV6-1 and TRBJ1-2; TRBD1 agrees at 7 bases. Germline CDR1 is MNHNS and CDR2 is SASEGT. Trimming at V came to 2 bases and at J to 5 bases, leaving 11 bases not matched to a gene. This CDR3 is 16 amino acids long. The CDR3 DNA follows: TGTGCCAGCAGTGAAAAGAGGGACAGACCAACTTATGGCTACACCTTC. Residues: CASSEKRDRPTYGYTF.